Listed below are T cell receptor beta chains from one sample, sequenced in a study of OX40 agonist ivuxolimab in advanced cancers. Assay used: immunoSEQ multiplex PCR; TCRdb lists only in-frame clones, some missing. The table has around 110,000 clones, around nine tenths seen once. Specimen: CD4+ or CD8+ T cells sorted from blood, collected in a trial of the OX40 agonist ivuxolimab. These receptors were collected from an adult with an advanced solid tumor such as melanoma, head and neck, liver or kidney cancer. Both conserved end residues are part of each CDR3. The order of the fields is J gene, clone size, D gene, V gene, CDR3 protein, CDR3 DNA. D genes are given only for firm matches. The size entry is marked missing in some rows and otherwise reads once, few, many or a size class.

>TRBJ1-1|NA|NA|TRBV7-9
CASSYLTALNTEAFF
TGTGCCAGCAGCTACTTGACAGCTTTGAACACTGAAGCTTTCTTT
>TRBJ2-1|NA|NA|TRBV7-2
CASSFQWGPYNEQFF
TGTGCCAGCAGCTTTCAGTGGGGGCCCTACAATGAGCAGTTCTTC
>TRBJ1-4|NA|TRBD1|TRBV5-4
CASSFSTGVNEKLFF
TGTGCCAGCAGCTTCTCGACAGGGGTGAATGAAAAACTGTTTTTT
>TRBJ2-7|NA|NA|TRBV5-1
CASSLGAGSYEQYF
TGCGCCAGCAGCTTGGGGGCAGGTTCTTACGAGCAGTACTTC
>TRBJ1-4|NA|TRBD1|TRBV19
CASRDRGSANEKLFF
TGTGCCAGTAGGGACAGGGGATCGGCTAATGAAAAACTGTTTTTT
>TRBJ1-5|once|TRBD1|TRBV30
CAWSLTGTGAGFPQHF
TGTGCCTGGAGTCTTACCGGGACAGGGGCGGGTTTCCCCCAGCATTTT
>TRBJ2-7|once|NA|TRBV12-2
CASRFARGSYEQYF
NA
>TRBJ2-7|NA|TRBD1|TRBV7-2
CASSRDRVEQYF
TGTGCCAGCAGCCGGGACAGGGTAGAGCAGTACTTC
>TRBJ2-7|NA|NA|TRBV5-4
CASSVQVTPYEQYF
TGTGCCAGCAGCGTTCAGGTGACCCCCTACGAGCAGTACTTC
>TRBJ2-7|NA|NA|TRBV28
CASRGPLGEQYF
TGTGCCAGCAGGGGACCCCTCGGGGAGCAGTACTTC
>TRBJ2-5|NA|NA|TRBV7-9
CASSLAGPRGETQYF
TGTGCCAGCAGCTTAGCGGGACCTCGGGGGGAGACCCAGTACTTC
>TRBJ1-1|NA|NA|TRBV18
CASSPPLNTEAFF
TGTGCCAGCTCCCCCCCGCTGAACACTGAAGCTTTCTTT
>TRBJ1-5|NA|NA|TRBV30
CAWSPPSTGGPQHF
TGTGCCTGGAGCCCCCCCTCTACAGGTGGTCCCCAGCATTTT
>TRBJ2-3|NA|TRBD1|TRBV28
CASSLPQGGTDTQYF
TGTGCCAGCAGCCTTCCCCAGGGGGGCACAGATACGCAGTATTTT
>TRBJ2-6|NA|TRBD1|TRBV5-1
CASSLVDRGLVVSGANVLTF
TGCGCCAGCAGCTTGGTCGACAGGGGGTTAGTAGTCTCTGGGGCCAACGTCCTGACTTTC
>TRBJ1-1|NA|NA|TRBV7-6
CASSTTENTEAFF
TGTGCCAGCAGTACAACAGAGAACACTGAAGCTTTCTTT
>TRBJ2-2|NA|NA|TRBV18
CASSPRSGASTGELFF
TGTGCCAGCTCACCACGATCAGGGGCGTCCACCGGGGAGCTGTTTTTT
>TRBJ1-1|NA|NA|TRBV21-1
CASSSAEGGTEAFF
TGTGCCAGCAGCTCGGCAGAGGGAGGGACTGAAGCTTTCTTT
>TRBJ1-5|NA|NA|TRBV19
CASSMLGLQVEPQHF
TGTGCCAGTAGTATGTTAGGTCTCCAGGTGGAGCCCCAGCATTTT
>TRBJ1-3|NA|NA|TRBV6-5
CASSYKAGRGNTIYF
TGTGCCAGCAGTTACAAGGCAGGGAGAGGAAACACCATATATTTT
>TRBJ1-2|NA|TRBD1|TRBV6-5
CASSADRSVVDF
TGTGCCAGCAGCGCGGACAGGTCCGTTGTGGACTTC
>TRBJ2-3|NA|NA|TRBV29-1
CSVERTASTDTQYF
TGCAGCGTTGAGCGGACCGCTAGCACAGATACGCAGTATTTT
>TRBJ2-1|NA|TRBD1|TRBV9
CASSVATGGLFNEQFF
TGTGCCAGCAGCGTAGCTACAGGGGGCCTCTTCAATGAGCAGTTCTTC
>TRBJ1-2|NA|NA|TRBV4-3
CASSQDMGSGGYTF
TGCGCCAGCAGCCAAGATATGGGGTCGGGTGGCTACACCTTC
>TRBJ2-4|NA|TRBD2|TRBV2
CASSGGTGNIQYF
TGTGCCAGCAGCGGGGGGACGGGAAACATTCAGTACTTC
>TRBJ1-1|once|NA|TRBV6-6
CASSYQGGSTEAFF
TGTGCCAGCAGTTACCAGGGAGGGTCCACTGAAGCTTTCTTT
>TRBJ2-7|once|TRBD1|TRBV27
CASRRDRGYEQYF
TGTGCCAGCCGTCGGGACAGGGGGTACGAGCAGTACTTC
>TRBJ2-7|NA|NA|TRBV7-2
CASSLGRLSSYEQYF
TGTGCCAGCAGCTTAGGGAGGCTCAGCTCCTACGAGCAGTACTTC
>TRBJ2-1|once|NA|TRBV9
CASSGRVARNEQFF
TGTGCCAGCAGCGGCAGGGTGGCCCGCAATGAGCAGTTCTTC
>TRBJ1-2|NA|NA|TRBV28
CASSPPLQGTNYGYTF
TGTGCCAGCAGCCCCCCCCTACAGGGAACTAACTATGGCTACACCTTC
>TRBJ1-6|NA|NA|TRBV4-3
CASSQDRGGIARSPLHF
TGCGCCAGCAGCCAAGATAGAGGCGGGATAGCCCGTTCACCCCTCCACTTT
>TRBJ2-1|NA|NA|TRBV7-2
CASSLVETTAEQFF
TGTGCCAGCAGCTTAGTCGAGACTACGGCTGAGCAGTTCTTC
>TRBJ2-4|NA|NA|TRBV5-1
CASSLEGISNIQYF
TGCGCCAGCAGCTTGGAGGGCATATCCAACATTCAGTACTTC
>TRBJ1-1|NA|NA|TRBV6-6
CAISLPENTEAFF
TGTGCCATCTCACTGCCTGAGAACACTGAGGCTTTCTTT
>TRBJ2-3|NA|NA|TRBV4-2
CASSQEGDRSDTQYF
TGTGCCAGCAGCCAAGAAGGGGACCGATCAGATACGCAGTATTTT
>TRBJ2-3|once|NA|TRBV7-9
CASSLTDTQYF
TGTGCCAGCAGCCTAACAGATACGCAGTATTTT
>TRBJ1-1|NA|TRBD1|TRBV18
CASSSDRGGTEAFF
TGTGCCAGCTCCTCAGACAGGGGTGGCACTGAAGCTTTCTTT
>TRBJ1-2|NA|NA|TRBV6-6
CASSYSGYGYTF
TGTGCCAGCAGTTACTCGGGTTATGGCTACACCTTC
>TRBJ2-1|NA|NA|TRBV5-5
CASSPGPNNEQFF
TGTGCCAGCAGCCCGGGGCCCAACAATGAGCAGTTCTTC
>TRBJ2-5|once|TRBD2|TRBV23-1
CASSQSRLAGKNAGETQYF
TGCGCCAGCAGTCAATCGAGACTAGCGGGCAAAAATGCGGGGGAGACCCAGTACTTC
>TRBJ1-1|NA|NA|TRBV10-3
CAISQGNTEAFF
TGTGCCATCAGTCAGGGTAACACTGAAGCTTTCTTT
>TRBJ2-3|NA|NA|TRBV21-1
CASSKERYNTDTQYF
TGTGCCAGCAGCAAAGAGCGGTATAACACAGATACGCAGTATTTT
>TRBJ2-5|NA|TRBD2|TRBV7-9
CASSLVAGGLQETQYF
TGTGCCAGCAGCTTAGTTGCCGGGGGACTACAAGAGACCCAGTACTTC
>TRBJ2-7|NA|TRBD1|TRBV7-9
CASSFGTAYEQYF
TGTGCCAGCAGCTTTGGGACAGCCTACGAGCAGTACTTC
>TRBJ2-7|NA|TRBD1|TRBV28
CASSPRQGVHEQYF
TGTGCCAGCAGTCCCCGACAGGGGGTCCACGAGCAGTACTTC
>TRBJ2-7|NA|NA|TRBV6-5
CASSYGYRNEQYF
TGTGCCAGCAGTTACGGTTACAGGAACGAGCAGTACTTC
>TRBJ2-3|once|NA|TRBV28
CASKRSSFQDTQYF
TGTGCCAGTAAGAGGTCCAGCTTTCAAGATACGCAGTATTTT
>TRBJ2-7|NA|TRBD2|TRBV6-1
CASSPAGVRYEQYF
TGTGCCAGCAGTCCGGCGGGGGTCAGGTACGAGCAGTACTTC
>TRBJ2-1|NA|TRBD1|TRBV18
CASSPTGQGTSSYNEQFF
TGTGCCAGCTCACCAACTGGACAGGGGACGTCCTCCTACAATGAGCAGTTCTTC
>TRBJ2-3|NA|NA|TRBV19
CASSPGRADTQYF
TGTGCCAGTAGCCCCGGCAGGGCAGATACGCAGTATTTT
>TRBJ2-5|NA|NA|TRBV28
CASSSSGLRGETQYF
TGTGCCAGCAGTTCCTCTGGACTGAGGGGCGAGACCCAGTACTTC
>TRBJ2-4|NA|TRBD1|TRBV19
CASRQGATKNIQYF
TGTGCCAGTAGACAGGGGGCCACCAAAAACATTCAGTACTTC
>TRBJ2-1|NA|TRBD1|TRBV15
CATSRGSWTGDNEQFF
TGTGCCACCAGCAGAGGATCTTGGACAGGGGACAATGAGCAGTTCTTC
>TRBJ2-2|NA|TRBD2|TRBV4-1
CASSQRELAGGTGELFF
TGCGCCAGCAGCCAAAGGGAACTAGCGGGGGGAACCGGGGAGCTGTTTTTT